These 4 T cell receptor beta chains were sequenced from one sample in a study of blood T cell repertoires in COVID-19. Some clones are missing from TCRdb's copy, which holds only in-frame ones; the method was immunoSEQ multiplex PCR. The table has tens of thousands of clones, approximately 80% seen once. Sequencing was performed on peripheral blood. These receptors all stem from a man aged 60 to 69 with acute or convalescent COVID-19.

The chain recombines TRBV7-2 with TRBJ1-1; no reliable D call. CDR1 SGHTA and CDR2 FQGNSA come from the germline V gene. The V and J ends lost 8 bases and 5 bases respectively, with 12 bases between them. This CDR3 has 12 residues. CDR3 coding DNA: TGTGCCAGCCTCTTCCATGAGACTGAAGCTTTCTTT. This gives the protein CASLFHETEAFF.

The gene calls are TRBV30 and TRBJ1-2; TRBD1 matches 8 bases. The ends lost 4 bases at V and 6 bases at J; junction bases unmatched: 19. The CDR3 is made up of 17 amino acids. CDR1 GTSNPN and CDR2 SVGIG come from the germline V gene (reference sequence). CDR3 nucleotide sequence: TGTGCCTGGACCGAGAGGGGATCACAGGGGGATATGGATGGCTACACCTTC. This encodes CAWTERGSQGDMDGYTF.

Worth noting for this clone: The sample holds other DNA sequences that translate to the same CDR3. V is TRBV7-6 and J is TRBJ1-3, with D maybe TRBD1 (6 bases). CDR3 size: 14 residues. Germline CDR1 reads SGHVS; CDR2 reads FNYEAQ. The germline V and J ends were trimmed by 5 bases and 4 bases, with 12 bases remaining between them. DNA of the CDR3: TGTGCCAGCAGCCCCGGACAGCCCGGAAACACCATATATTTT. Translating gives CASSPGQPGNTIYF.

The chain couples TRBV9 to TRBJ1-6; TRBD1 matches at 7 bases. The V and J ends lost 3 bases and 7 bases, in that order; junction bases with no gene match: 4. Germline V gene sequence: CDR1 SGDLS, CDR2 YYNGEE. The CDR3 runs 14 residues. DNA of the CDR3: TGTGCCAGCAGCGCTTTACAGGGGAATTCACCCCTCCACTTT. This codes for CASSALQGNSPLHF.